Presented here are 32 T cell receptor beta chains from one specimen sequenced in a study of blood T cell repertoires in COVID-19. Sequenced by immunoSEQ multiplex PCR; TCRdb stores in-frame clones only, minus some. The sample shows about 340,000 clones, around 86% of them seen only once. The specimen sequenced was PBMCs or T cells enriched from blood (not recorded which). The receptors were sampled from a woman in her thirties or forties with acute COVID-19.

This chain joins TRBV27 and TRBJ2-1; 10 bases fit TRBD1. The germline gives CDR1 MNHEY, CDR2 SMNVEV (reference sequence). V dropped 3 bases and J dropped 2; count of bases not matched to a gene: 1. The CDR3 runs 15 residues. The CDR3 DNA reads as TGTGCCAGCAGTTTCGGACAGGGGGCCTACAATGAGCAGTTCTTC. This gives the protein CASSFGQGAYNEQFF.

The J gene is TRBJ2-7, the V gene TRBV9, with a weak D call TRBD1 (6 bases). The germline CDR1 and CDR2 sequences are SGDLS and YYNGEE. The length of the CDR3 is 15 residues. The V end lost 0 bases, the J end lost 0 bases, and 10 bases lay between the germline ends. This chain's CDR3 is CASSVDGGHSYEQYF. The CDR3, as DNA: TGTGCCAGCAGCGTAGATGGGGGACACTCCTACGAGCAGTACTTC.

About this clone: Other nucleotide sequences in the sample specify the same CDR3. The chain employs TRBV9 and TRBJ1-4, with TRBD1 as a possible D gene (6 bases). This CDR3 is built from 13 residues. Deletions cut 0 bases from V and 8 bases from J, with 8 bases between. Germline loops: CDR1 SGDLS, CDR2 YYNGEE. The CDR3: CASSVGDREKLFF. The CDR3 region has the DNA TGTGCCAGCAGCGTAGGTGACAGGGAAAAACTGTTTTTT.

This chain connects TRBV6-4 to TRBJ1-2; D gene ambiguous. V lost 3 bases to trimming and J lost 2 bases, with 10 bases between them. Germline assignment: CDR1 MRHNA and CDR2 SNTAGT. This CDR3 spans 14 amino acids. CDR3 DNA: TGTGCCAGCAGTGAGGGCGGGGAGAACTATGGCTACACCTTC. Protein: CASSEGGENYGYTF.

The rearrangement uses TRBV4-3 and TRBJ2-1, with 10 bases fitting TRBD2. Trimming cost V 0 bases and J 4 bases; bases outside gene matches: 15. CDR1 and CDR2 from the germline V gene are LGHNA and YSLEER. The CDR3 is 20 residues long. Here the CDR3 DNA reads TGCGCCAGCAGCCAAGAATCGGGAGCGGGGGGGCTTTTAGGGTACAATGAGCAGTTCTTC. It is translated as CASSQESGAGGLLGYNEQFF.

This clone was found once. The genes are TRBV2 and TRBJ2-7, with unresolved D. Trimming left V 7 bases short and J 3 bases short, with 10 bases between. This CDR3 comprises 12 residues. The germline V gene has CDR1 SNHLY and CDR2 FYNNEI. The CDR3 coding sequence is TGTGCCAGCATTTCCCCCATCTACGAGCAGTACTTC. Protein: CASISPIYEQYF.

This clone was seen more than once but under ten times. CDR3 amino acids: CASSLGSTGGAWYGYTF. DNA for the CDR3: TGCGCCAGCAGCTTGGGGTCTACAGGGGGCGCTTGGTATGGCTACACCTTC. The J gene is TRBJ1-2, the V gene TRBV5-1; 9 bases align to TRBD1. The ends lost 0 bases at V and 5 bases at J; junction bases unmatched: 11. The CDR3 extends over 17 amino acids. Germline-derived CDR1 and CDR2 are SGHRS and YFSETQ.

The CDR3 here is CASSSLGGWGKNTEAFF. In DNA, the CDR3 is TGTGCCAGCAGTTCCCTAGGAGGGTGGGGGAAGAACACTGAAGCTTTCTTT. This sequence joins TRBV28 and TRBJ1-1; maybe TRBD1 (5 bases). Trimming pared 4 bases from V and 1 base from J, leaving 19 bases between. CDR3 length: 17 amino acids. Germline loops: CDR1 MDHEN, CDR2 SYDVKM. The whole variable domain, filled in from reference TRBV28 and TRBJ1-1, reads DVKVTQSSRYLVKRTGEKVFLECVQDMDHENMFWYRQDPGLGLRLIYFSYDVKMKEKGDIPEGYSVSREKKERFSLILESASTNQTSMYLCASSSLGGWGKNTEAFFGQGTRLTVV.

The J gene is TRBJ1-1, the V gene TRBV5-1; possible D gene TRBD1, 5 bases. CDR1 SGHRS and CDR2 YFSETQ come from the germline V gene. Trimming removed 4 bases at V and 0 bases at J, with 13 bases between. The CDR3 consists of 15 residues. The CDR3: CASSHVAGMNTEAFF. The CDR3 bases are TGCGCCAGCAGCCATGTGGCAGGGATGAACACTGAAGCTTTCTTT.

The chain recombines TRBV3-1 (or the pseudogene TRBV3-2) with TRBJ1-1; maybe TRBD1 (6 bases). CDR3 size: 16 residues. Looked up from germline, CDR1 is LGHDT and CDR2 is YNNKEL (reference sequence). V dropped 1 base and J dropped 1 base, with 13 bases sitting between them. The CDR3 nucleotides read TGTGCCAGCAGCCAAGCCCCAGGGGCAAGGAACACTGAAGCTTTCTTT. This gives the protein CASSQAPGARNTEAFF.

V usage is TRBV27 and J usage is TRBJ1-5; 8 bases are shared with TRBD1. CDR3 length: 22 residues. J lost 4 bases, V lost 2 bases, and 25 bases had no gene match. CDR1 MNHEY and CDR2 SMNVEV come from the germline V gene (reference sequence). CDR3 DNA sequence: TGTGCCAGCAGTTTAGGGGACAGGACGGGGGTGCGGGGCTCCCAGCCGAATCAGCCCCAGCATTTT. This translates into CASSLGDRTGVRGSQPNQPQHF.

This clone was observed a single time. The rearrangement uses TRBV12-3 or TRBV12-4 and TRBJ1-4; D not resolved. Trimming removed 5 bases at V and 8 bases at J, with 12 bases between. The CDR3 is 13 residues long. The CDR3 DNA reads as TGTGCCAGCAGTAATGGTCTCCGGGAAAAACTGTTTTTT. Residues: CASSNGLREKLFF.

The J gene is TRBJ2-7, the V gene TRBV10-3; 10 positions match TRBD1. The germline gives CDR1 ENHRY, CDR2 SYGVKD. This CDR3 is 14 amino acids long. V was pared by 6 bases and J by 2 bases, with 4 bases of the junction left unmatched. The CDR3 sequence: CAIRLTGGPYEQYF. The CDR3 DNA follows: TGTGCCATCAGATTGACAGGGGGCCCCTACGAGCAGTACTTC.

The CDR3 region has the DNA TGTGCCAGCTCATCGACAGACTATAATTCACCCCTCCACTTT. This sequence encodes CASSSTDYNSPLHF. V is TRBV18 and J is TRBJ1-6; D might be TRBD1 (5 bases). Germline V gene sequence: CDR1 KGHSH, CDR2 LQKENI. The CDR3 has 14 residues. V was pared by 5 bases and J by 3 bases, with 8 bases between.

In its sample, this clone was seen once. The genes are TRBV25-1 and TRBJ1-2; no clear D. The CDR3 loop spans 14 amino acids. Trimming stripped 3 bases from V and 4 bases from J, with 12 bases between. The germline V gene encodes CDR1 MGHDK and CDR2 SYGVNS. Here the CDR3 reads CASSDNRRPYGYTF. The CDR3 DNA sequence: TGTGCCAGCAGTGATAACAGAAGACCCTATGGCTACACCTTC.

The chain recombines TRBV7-3 with TRBJ2-1; possible D gene TRBD2, 6 bases. Germline CDR1 SGHTA, CDR2 FQGTGA. The CDR3 has 15 residues. V lost 8 bases, J lost 0 bases, and 14 bases lay in between. The CDR3 DNA reads as TGTGCCAGCTCCAACGGAGGGAGCTCCTACAATGAGCAGTTCTTC. Encoded protein: CASSNGGSSYNEQFF.

J is TRBJ1-2 and V is TRBV28; no clear D. This CDR3 region has 13 residues. V gave up 5 bases and J gave up 2 bases, with 9 bases separating them. The germline V gene encodes CDR1 MDHEN and CDR2 SYDVKM. The CDR3 is CASSNLRNYGYTF. The CDR3, as DNA: TGTGCCAGCAGTAACCTTCGGAACTATGGCTACACCTTC.

This chain links TRBV7-8 with TRBJ1-1; 8 bases match TRBD1. Losses at the gene ends were 5 bases for V and 0 bases for J; bases not matched to a gene: 5. Germline values: CDR1 SGHVS, CDR2 FQNEAQ. The CDR3 sequence is 15 residues long. The CDR3 DNA is TGTGCCAGCAGCGATACGGGACAGGTGAACACTGAAGCTTTCTTT. It yields the protein CASSDTGQVNTEAFF.

The rearrangement links TRBV5-1 to TRBJ2-3; TRBD2 might be the D (6 bases). Trimming stripped 4 bases from V and 2 bases from J, with 11 bases between. This CDR3 region has 14 residues. The germline CDR1 and CDR2 sequences are SGHRS and YFSETQ. CDR3 loop: CASSPSGYTDTQYF. The DNA for the CDR3 is TGCGCCAGCAGCCCCAGCGGGTACACAGATACGCAGTATTTT. Full variable domain (remainder filled in from reference TRBV5-1 and TRBJ2-3): KAGVTQTPRYLIKTRGQQVTLSCSPISGHRSVSWYQQTPGQGLQFLFEYFSETQRNKGNFPGRFSGRQFSNSRSEMNVSTLELGDSALYLCASSPSGYTDTQYFGPGTRLTVL.

V gene TRBV19 combines with J gene TRBJ1-5; D gene uncertain. CDR3 length: 13 amino acids. In germline, CDR1 is LNHDA, CDR2 SQIVND (reference sequence). V was pared by 4 bases and J by 5 bases, with 9 bases between. CDR3 residues: CASSKQFDQPQHF. The CDR3 nucleotides are TGTGCCAGTAGTAAACAATTCGATCAGCCCCAGCATTTT.

The chain combines TRBV5-1 with TRBJ1-1, with 9 bases matching TRBD1. This CDR3 region has 15 residues. The trim removed 3 bases at V and 1 base at J, leaving 4 bases unmatched. Looked up from germline, CDR1 is SGHRS and CDR2 is YFSETQ. CDR3 coding DNA: TGCGCCAGCAGCTCACAGGGGGCCCGGAACACTGAAGCTTTCTTT. Translation gives CASSSQGARNTEAFF.

V gene TRBV5-1 combines with J gene TRBJ2-3; a weak D match, TRBD2 (6 bases). Per germline, CDR1 SGHRS and CDR2 YFSETQ. There are 15 residues in the CDR3. V lost 6 bases to trimming and J lost 0 bases, with 14 bases between them. For the CDR3, the DNA is TGCGCCAGCAAAAGTTCGGGAGCCAGCACAGATACGCAGTATTTT. It specifies CASKSSGASTDTQYF. The variable domain in full, completed from reference TRBV5-1 and TRBJ2-3, reads KAGVTQTPRYLIKTRGQQVTLSCSPISGHRSVSWYQQTPGQGLQFLFEYFSETQRNKGNFPGRFSGRQFSNSRSEMNVSTLELGDSALYLCASKSSGASTDTQYFGPGTRLTVL.

The chain couples TRBV27 to TRBJ2-3; tentatively, D is TRBD1 (6 bases). The CDR3 has 12 residues. Trimming took 3 bases from V and 7 from J, leaving 8 bases between them. In germline, CDR1 is MNHEY, CDR2 SMNVEV (reference sequence). CDR3 nucleotide sequence: TGTGCCAGCAGTTTGGACAGCAATACGCAGTATTTT. It specifies CASSLDSNTQYF.

The chain employs TRBV12-5 and TRBJ2-1, with 7 bases fitting TRBD2. The CDR3 has 15 residues. From germline, CDR1 is LGHNT and CDR2 FRNRAP. The ends lost 6 bases at V and 0 bases at J; junction bases unmatched: 5. CDR3 nucleotides: TGTGCTAGTGGCCGGGGAGGGAGCTCCTACAATGAGCAGTTCTTC. Translation: CASGRGGSSYNEQFF.

This chain uses TRBV19 with TRBJ1-5, with D possibly TRBD1 on 6 matching bases. Trimming left V 6 bases short and J 6 bases short, with 15 bases between. CDR3 size: 14 residues. Germline CDR1 is LNHDA and CDR2 is SQIVND (reference sequence). The CDR3 nucleotides are TGTGCCAGTAGGGGAACAGGGTTTGGTCAGCCCCAGCATTTT. Residues: CASRGTGFGQPQHF.

The V and J genes are TRBV20-1 and TRBJ2-4; D gene unclear. Germline V gene lookup returns CDR1 DFQATT and CDR2 SNEGSKA (reference sequence). The CDR3 length is 14 residues. Between the trimmed V and J ends, which lost 3 bases and 2 bases, there was a span of 11 bases. The CDR3 DNA is TGCAGTGCTAGTCCCAGTGGGCCCAAAAACATTCAGTACTTC. Translated, it gives CSASPSGPKNIQYF.

The CDR3 sequence is CASSLQGNTGELFF. The DNA for the CDR3 is TGTGCCAGCAGTCTGCAGGGCAACACCGGGGAGCTGTTTTTT. The chain links TRBV6-5 to TRBJ2-2; TRBD1 is a possible D gene (5 bases). V lost 5 bases, J lost 2 bases, and 9 bases lay in between. CDR1 is MNHEY and CDR2 is SVGAGI in the germline V gene. The CDR3 contains 14 residues.

The chain uses TRBV7-2 and TRBJ2-5, with D possibly being TRBD1 (6 bases). The germline V and J ends were trimmed by 5 bases and 5 bases, with 15 bases remaining between them. CDR1 SGHTA and CDR2 FQGNSA come from the germline V gene. The CDR3 is 14 residues long. This CDR3 reads CASSGQGTSETQYF. CDR3 nucleotides: TGTGCCAGCAGCGGCCAGGGGACGAGCGAGACCCAGTACTTC.

This chain joins TRBV3-1 (or the pseudogene TRBV3-2) and TRBJ1-1; TRBD1 aligns across 8 bases. The junction had 4 bases not matched to a gene; V was cut back by 2 bases and J by 5 bases. CDR3 size: 14 residues. Germline V gene data show CDR1 as LGHDT and CDR2 as YNNKEL (reference sequence). CDR3 nucleotides: TGTGCCAGCAGCCAACTGACAGGGGAAACTGAAGCTTTCTTT. It yields the protein CASSQLTGETEAFF.

This sequence joins TRBV7-9 and TRBJ2-1; 7 bases fit TRBD1. The germline V gene encodes CDR1 SEHNR and CDR2 FQNEAQ (reference sequence). Trimming took 4 bases from V and 9 from J; bases not matched to a gene: 12. The CDR3 is 15 residues long. CDR3 DNA: TGTGCCAGCAGCTCAAGTCGGACAGGTTTCCCTGAGCAGTTCTTC. Translation gives CASSSSRTGFPEQFF.

The V call is TRBV10-3, the J call TRBJ2-1; 7 bases line up with TRBD2. After removal of 8 bases from V and 8 bases from J, the junction contained 0 bases not matched to a gene. Germline V gene lookup returns CDR1 ENHRY and CDR2 SYGVKD. The CDR3 consists of 10 residues. The CDR3 spells CAIGRDEQFF. The CDR3 nucleotides are TGTGCCATCGGGAGGGATGAGCAGTTCTTC.

The chain links TRBV7-3 to TRBJ2-3, with TRBD2 identical over 7 bases. V lost 3 bases and J lost 0; bases outside the gene matches: 3. In germline, CDR1 is SGHTA, CDR2 FQGTGA. This CDR3 region has 15 residues. The CDR3 reads CASSLGGTSTDTQYF. The CDR3 DNA reads TGTGCCAGCAGCTTGGGGGGGACTAGCACAGATACGCAGTATTTT.